This T cell receptor beta chain was observed in a study of OX40 agonist ivuxolimab in advanced cancers. Study overall: Patients were 65% to 85% male with ages roughly 23 to 79, mean 60. Study-wide results and caveats: Average numbers of expanded clones were greater in CD8+ T cells than in CD4+. At 0.1 to 3.0 mg/kg and by week 6, clonal expansion occurred in CD4+ and CD8+ blood T cells.

Profiling relied on immunoSEQ multiplex PCR, and the TCRdb table lists in-frame clones only, not all of them. The profile shows 120,000 or so clones, approximately 89% of them singletons. In the case of this clone: The antigen is unknown.

The CDR3 runs 14 residues. Germline loops: CDR1 SGHRS, CDR2 YFSETQ. The V and J ends lost 0 bases and 3 bases respectively, with 10 bases between them. This chain uses TRBV5-1 with TRBJ2-7, with a possible D match to TRBD2 (6 bases). The TCR comes from an adult with an advanced solid tumor such as melanoma, head and neck, liver or kidney cancer. The sequences come from CD4+ or CD8+ T cells sorted from blood, collected in a trial of the OX40 agonist ivuxolimab. CDR3 nucleotides: TGCGCCAGCAGCTTGGTGGGGGGTCGCTACGAGCAGTACTTC. Translation: CASSLVGGRYEQYF. Full variable domain (rest looked up from reference TRBV5-1 and TRBJ2-7): KAGVTQTPRYLIKTRGQQVTLSCSPISGHRSVSWYQQTPGQGLQFLFEYFSETQRNKGNFPGRFSGRQFSNSRSEMNVSTLELGDSALYLCASSLVGGRYEQYFGPGTRLTVT.